A selection of T cell receptor beta chains follows, all from one sample in a study of human T cells and chemical hapten exposure. From the RACE reads, TCRdb called clonotypes with MiXCR, one entry per CDR3 protein. The data contain 350,000 or so distinct CDR3 sequences, around 7% of them seen just once; the ten biggest clones take up around 8.2%. Sequences were derived from whole blood, sampled in connection with sensitization to the hapten diphenylcyclopropenone (DPC). These receptors all come from a woman younger than 30 with alopecia areata. Some clones in this sample may be carry-over from other donors' samples. Each CDR3 is given with its conserved first and last residue. The D gene is left open where the match is weak. A row's size may be missing; if present it is once, few, many or a size class.

D gene	V gene	J gene	clone size	CDR3 length	CDR3 protein	CDR3 DNA
TRBD1	TRBV7-9	TRBJ2-7	few	14	CASSLATGRDEQYF	TGTGCCAGCAGCTTAGCGACAGGGAGAGACGAGCAGTACTTC
-	TRBV6-6	TRBJ1-5	few	15	CASSDVRGVHQPQHF	TGTGCCAGCAGCGACGTAAGGGGGGTCCATCAGCCCCAGCATTTT
-	TRBV5-5	TRBJ2-2	few	14	CASSFPGHTGELFF	TGTGCCAGCAGCTTTCCGGGACACACCGGGGAGCTGTTTTTT
-	TRBV5-6	TRBJ1-1	many	14	CASSLPGLNTEAFF	TGTGCCAGCAGCTTGCCGGGATTGAACACTGAAGCTTTCTTT
TRBD1	TRBV20-1	TRBJ1-2	-	12	CSAWTGPYGYTF	TGCAGTGCCTGGACAGGGCCCTATGGCTACACCTTC
TRBD2	TRBV20-1	TRBJ2-1	-	17	CSAAPSGGRSSYNEQFF	TGCAGTGCTGCCCCTAGCGGGGGTCGAAGCTCCTACAATGAGCAGTTCTTC
-	TRBV5-6	TRBJ1-4	few	13	CASSLYASEKLFF	TGTGCCAGCAGCTTGTATGCGAGTGAAAAACTGTTTTTT
-	TRBV18	TRBJ1-3	once	14	CASSPGYSGNTIYF	TGTGCCAGCTCACCTGGATACTCTGGAAACACCATATATTTT
-	TRBV10-3	TRBJ1-5	-	14	CAISESVERQPQHF	TGTGCCATCAGTGAGTCAGTCGAAAGGCAGCCCCAGCATTTT
-	TRBV5-1	TRBJ1-2	medium-sized	16	CASSLEGADLDYGYTF	TGCGCCAGCAGCTTGGAAGGGGCAGATCTGGACTATGGCTACACCTTC
-	TRBV14	TRBJ2-5	many	13	CASSQHGPGTQYF	TGTGCCAGCAGCCAACATGGCCCAGGGACCCAGTACTTC
-	TRBV7-9	TRBJ2-1	-	16	CASSANPIRGYNEQFF	TGTGCCAGCAGCGCAAACCCTATCCGAGGTTACAATGAGCAGTTCTTC
-	TRBV12-3/TRBV12-4	TRBJ1-2	few	14	CASTRQRAGDGYTF	TGTGCCAGCACCCGTCAGAGGGCGGGAGATGGCTACACCTTC
-	TRBV4-3	TRBJ2-1	-	13	CASSQASSYEQFF	TGCGCCAGCAGCCAAGCCTCCAGCTATGAGCAGTTCTTC
-	TRBV12-5	TRBJ1-1	few	17	CASGSPREYSEDTEAFF	TGTGCTAGTGGTTCCCCTCGGGAGTACAGTGAGGACACTGAAGCTTTCTTT
TRBD1	TRBV4-1	TRBJ1-4	-	19	CASSQGQGWSPDSAEKLFF	TGCGCCAGCAGCCAAGGACAGGGTTGGAGCCCGGACTCCGCAGAAAAACTGTTTTTT
-	TRBV7-9	TRBJ1-4	few	13	CASSRDTNEKLFF	TGTGCCAGCAGCCGGGACACTAATGAAAAACTGTTTTTT
TRBD1	TRBV10-3	TRBJ1-2	many	13	CAISEFTGDGYTF	TGTGCCATCAGTGAATTCACAGGGGATGGCTACACCTTC
-	TRBV4-1	TRBJ2-1	few	14	CASSQGVTYNEQFF	TGCGCCAGCAGCCAGGGGGTAACATACAATGAGCAGTTCTTC
-	TRBV5-1	TRBJ2-3	many	12	CASSLIGDSQYF	TGCGCCAGCAGCTTGATTGGGGACTCCCAGTATTTT
TRBD1	TRBV2	TRBJ1-6	many	15	CASSEQQGDNSPLHF	TGTGCCAGCAGTGAACAGCAGGGGGATAATTCACCCCTCCACTTT
-	TRBV7-2	TRBJ2-1	-	14	CASSLDNGVREQFF	TGTGCCAGCAGCTTAGATAACGGGGTGCGGGAGCAGTTCTTC
TRBD2	TRBV3-1	TRBJ2-1	-	15	CASSQGPSGEMVKFF	TGTGCCAGCAGCCAAGGGCCTAGCGGGGAAATGGTGAAGTTCTTC
TRBD1	TRBV15	TRBJ2-1	few	13	CATSGTGNYEQFF	TGTGCCACCTCCGGGACAGGGAATTATGAGCAGTTCTTC
-	TRBV7-9	TRBJ2-3	few	14	CASSSGLGTDTQYF	TGTGCCAGCAGCTCGGGGCTCGGCACAGATACGCAGTATTTT
-	TRBV11-1	TRBJ2-7	many	13	CASSAQTDYEQYF	TGTGCCAGCAGCGCTCAGACAGACTACGAGCAGTACTTC
-	TRBV7-8	TRBJ2-5	-	14	CASSPVVLGETQYF	TGTGCCAGCAGCCCCGTAGTGCTCGGGGAGACCCAGTACTTC
TRBD1	TRBV12-3/TRBV12-4	TRBJ1-2	few	17	CASSSRDSHAVGYGYTF	TGTGCCAGCAGTTCCCGGGACAGCCACGCGGTAGGGTATGGCTACACCTTC
TRBD2	TRBV12-3/TRBV12-4	TRBJ2-7	many	15	CASSSPYGTSYEQYF	TGTGCCAGCAGTTCGCCGTATGGGACTAGCTACGAGCAGTACTTC
TRBD1	TRBV9	TRBJ1-6	-	16	CASSVAGDRTNSPLHF	TGTGCCAGCAGCGTAGCTGGGGACAGGACGAATTCACCCCTCCACTTT
-	TRBV4-2	TRBJ1-3	few	14	CASRVRGPGNTIYF	TGTGCCAGCAGAGTGAGGGGCCCTGGAAACACCATATATTTT
TRBD1	TRBV4-3	TRBJ1-2	many	15	CASSPGQGASYGYTF	TGCGCCAGCAGCCCGGGACAGGGGGCAAGCTATGGCTACACCTTC